The clone carrying this T cell receptor beta chain was picked up many times. Antigen unknown. V was clipped by 8 bases and J by 7 bases; unmatched bases: 5. This CDR3 has 12 amino acids. From germline, CDR1 is LNHDA and CDR2 SQIVND (reference sequence). The study amplified TCR beta CDR3 regions using RNA transcripts. Investigators did first-round RT-PCR with HTBI primers, then second-round multiplex PCR. TCRdb re-called the multiplex PCR reads through MiXCR, storing one row per CDR3 protein. The repertoire consists of over 650,000 distinct CDR3 sequences, with about two fifths occurring once and the leading ten covering 3% to 3.5%. This entry belongs to a study of Graves' ophthalmopathy and Graves' hyperthyroidism. Study in general: Sampling took place at initial diagnosis, with peripheral blood obtained before any treatment. Whole-study findings and limits: Blood also carried most expanded thyroid clonotypes exceeding 0.001 frequency. In predicting ophthalmopathy progression, the model reached around 66% sensitivity and 72.22% specificity.

The PBMCs used were ones drawn from 9.5 to 10 ml of fresh peripheral blood. This clonotype was sampled from an adult man with Graves' ophthalmopathy. Sequencing input: peripheral blood. V is TRBV19 and J is TRBJ1-2, with 9 nucleotides matching TRBD1. This CDR3 is CASGTGLPGYTF. CDR3 DNA: TGTGCCAGTGGGACAGGGCTACCTGGCTACACCTTC.